This note documents a single T cell receptor (beta chain) sequence. Its antigen is unknown. Sequencing libraries made from TCR beta cDNA carried unique molecular identifiers. Using its own MiXCR run on the PCR reads, TCRdb lists one record per CDR3 protein. The table has 650,000 to 850,000 distinct CDR3 sequences, 35% to 55% seen once; the top ten hold over 4.5%. These data are taken from a study of post-analysis software for immune sequencing data. The overall study: The courses of disease that were included comprised relapsing-remitting, secondary progressive and progressive-relapsing multiple sclerosis.

Whole-study findings and limits: For normalized Chao1 diversity, multiple sclerosis patients scored significantly lower than controls did. Several TRBV segments occurring more often in patients than controls included TRBV5-6, TRBV5-1 and TRBV20-1. Pronounced co-clustering by F measure was evident among identically batched samples.

The CDR3 has 15 residues. The sample comprised blood. The TCR originated in a girl aged 5 to 17 with multiple sclerosis. This chain uses TRBV21-1 with TRBJ1-6; whether TRBD1, the table's D call, matches the DNA was not checked. TRBV21-1 is a pseudogene locus. CDR3 nucleotides: TGTGCCAGCAGCATCCGGGACAGCTCTAATTCACCCCTCCACTTT. It translates to CASSIRDSSNSPLHF.